Listed here are 16 T cell receptor beta chains from one sample, sequenced in a study of prognosis after radiotherapy for stage I lung cancer listed by TCRdb under 2021. The sample was run on an Illumina HiSeq 3000. Two rounds of multiplex PCR on genomic DNA were used to amplify the TCR beta CDR3 region. The first PCR round used primers specific to each TRBV and TRBJ gene, with sequences filed in Chinese patent CN105087789A. TCRdb reanalyzed the raw reads on its own, using fastp at Q25 for trimming and MiXCR for clone calling, and kept in-frame beta chains. Rows with a matching CDR3 protein are joined into one entry that keeps the most common DNA and genes. The sample table holds some 13,000 distinct CDR3 sequences, of which about 51% were seen once. The ten largest clones represent 28% of the sample. Sequenced here: PBMCs, sampled before or after stereotactic body radiation therapy (not recorded which). These receptors were taken from a donor over 45 with non-small cell lung cancer.

This clonotype qualifies as medium-sized. The chain carries TRBV27 and TRBJ2-1; D gene unclear. There are 15 residues in the CDR3. With 2 bases removed from V and 4 bases from J, the gap between germline ends came to 12 bases. Germline values: CDR1 MNHEY, CDR2 SMNVEV (reference sequence). The CDR3 bases are TGTGCCAGCAGTTTAGGTCGGGCCCGTTACAATGAGCAGTTCTTC. Its translation: CASSLGRARYNEQFF.

This clonotype was observed at least ten times. The rearrangement joins TRBV5-8 to TRBJ1-1; D is unclear. V lost 0 bases to trimming and J lost 5 bases, with 11 bases between them. CDR1 and CDR2 from the germline V gene are SGHTS and YDEGEE. This CDR3 contains 14 residues. The CDR3 loop is CASSLGGVRTEAFF. The CDR3 DNA follows: TGTGCCAGCAGCTTGGGTGGGGTTAGGACTGAAGCTTTCTTT.

This clonotype was seen ten or more times. This chain connects TRBV10-2 to TRBJ1-5, with TRBD1 matching 11 bases. The CDR3 consists of 12 residues. Germline CDR1 WSHSY, CDR2 SAAADI. V lost 0 bases to trimming and J lost 14 bases; unmatched junction nucleotides: 0. The DNA of the CDR3 is TGCGCCAGCAGTGAGTCGGGACAGGGGGAGCATTTT. It specifies CASSESGQGEHF.

The chain carries TRBV3-1 and TRBJ2-7; D is uncertain. From germline, CDR1 is LGHDT and CDR2 YNNKEL (reference sequence). V was clipped by 0 bases and J by 5 bases, with 8 bases between them. CDR3 length: 13 residues. CDR3 coding DNA: TGTGCCAGCAGCCAAGAGGAAAGCCACGAGCAGTACTTC. Its protein product is CASSQEESHEQYF.

This clonotype turned up a few times. The chain is built from TRBV28 and TRBJ2-7, with D perhaps TRBD1 (6 bases). V was cut by 6 bases and J by 0 bases, with 12 bases left in between. The CDR3 sequence is 14 residues long. In germline, CDR1 is MDHEN, CDR2 SYDVKM. The CDR3 loop reads CASSKGTTSYEQYF. CDR3 nucleotide sequence: TGTGCCAGCAGCAAAGGGACAACCTCCTACGAGCAGTACTTC.

V gene TRBV19 combines with J gene TRBJ2-2, with D possibly matching TRBD2 (5 bases). The CDR3 extends over 15 amino acids. Germline V gene sequence: CDR1 LNHDA, CDR2 SQIVND (reference sequence). The V and J ends lost 7 bases and 4 bases respectively, with 16 bases between them. The CDR3 DNA reads TGTGCCAGTAAGTCAAGTCGGGGAGTCACCGGGGAGCTGTTTTTT. Its protein product is CASKSSRGVTGELFF.

Many counts were recorded for this clonotype. The genes are TRBV5-4 and TRBJ1-2, with D possibly being TRBD1 (5 bases). The germline V and J ends were trimmed by 4 bases and 4 bases, with 20 bases remaining between them. Per the germline V gene, CDR1 is SGHNT and CDR2 is YYREEE (reference sequence). This CDR3 has 16 residues. DNA for the CDR3: TGTGCCAGCAGCCCGGAAGGGACGGCTTCGGCCTATGGCTACACCTTC. Its protein is CASSPEGTASAYGYTF. The full variable domain, rest sourced from reference TRBV5-4 and TRBJ1-2, is ETGVTQSPTHLIKTRGQQVTLRCSSQSGHNTVSWYQQALGQGPQFIFQYYREEENGRGNFPPRFSGLQFPNYSSELNVNALELDDSALYLCASSPEGTASAYGYTFGSGTRLTVV.

This clonotype has at least ten counts. The chain has TRBV7-9 and TRBJ1-4; tentative D call: TRBD1 (5 bases). V dropped 5 bases and J dropped 7 bases, with 14 bases sitting between them. The CDR3 has 14 residues. Germline values: CDR1 SEHNR, CDR2 FQNEAQ (reference sequence). CDR3 amino acids: CASSHGGEAEKLFF. CDR3 DNA: TGTGCCAGCAGCCATGGGGGTGAGGCTGAAAAACTGTTTTTT. The variable domain in full, completed from reference TRBV7-9 and TRBJ1-4, reads DTGVSQNPRHKITKRGQNVTFRCDPISEHNRLYWYRQTLGQGPEFLTYFQNEAQLEKSRLLSDRFSAERPKGSFSTLEIQRTEQGDSAMYLCASSHGGEAEKLFFGSGTQLSVL.

Of note for this clonotype: A far larger clone is a single base away, which makes a read error likely. This chain uses TRBV6-4 with TRBJ2-1, with TRBD2 matching over 9 bases. This CDR3 contains 13 residues. Germline loops: CDR1 MRHNA, CDR2 SNTAGT. CDR3 residues: CASKASGKDEKFF. The CDR3 DNA is TGTGCCAGCAAGGCTAGCGGGAAGGATGAGAAGTTCTTC.

This clonotype was counted at least ten times. The chain is built from TRBV2 and TRBJ2-5; 9 bases are shared with TRBD1. The junction had 7 bases not matched to a gene; V was cut back by 6 bases and J by 2 bases. CDR1 SNHLY and CDR2 FYNNEI come from the germline V gene. The CDR3 totals 15 residues. The CDR3 loop reads CASSLDRGSQETQYF. DNA for the CDR3: TGTGCCAGCAGCCTGGACAGGGGTAGTCAAGAGACCCAGTACTTC.

For this clonotype: With only one base between it and a far larger clone, this is likely a read error. The chain links TRBV6-1 to TRBJ2-3; D ambiguous. Germline V CDR1 and CDR2: MNHNS, SASEGT. V lost 3 bases to trimming and J lost 0 bases, with 7 bases between them. This CDR3 has 14 residues. The CDR3 nucleotides read TGTGCCAGCAGTGACGGCGGTAGCACAGATACGCAGTATTTT. Its protein is CASSDGGSTDTQYF.

The chain is built from TRBV2 and TRBJ2-3, with unresolved D. The CDR3 runs 14 residues. The ends were cut back, 3 bases at V and 0 bases at J, with 7 bases in the middle. Germline CDR1 SNHLY, CDR2 FYNNEI. The CDR3 protein is CASSEAPSTDTQYF. CDR3 nucleotides: TGTGCCAGCAGTGAGGCACCAAGCACAGATACGCAGTATTTT.

The chain combines TRBV2 with TRBJ1-2; 10 positions agree with TRBD1. The germline V gene encodes CDR1 SNHLY and CDR2 FYNNEI. This CDR3 is built from 18 residues. V was pared by 6 bases and J by 5 bases, with 18 bases of the junction left unmatched. The CDR3: CASSPGTGDSLGKYGYTF. CDR3 nucleotides: TGTGCCAGCAGCCCCGGGACAGGGGACAGTCTGGGTAAATATGGCTACACCTTC.

The V and J genes are TRBV7-2 and TRBJ1-1; tentatively, D is TRBD1 (6 bases). Trimming took off 5 bases at V and 5 bases at J, with 12 bases between the two ends. The length of the CDR3 is 13 residues. Germline V lookup: CDR1 SGHTA, CDR2 FQGNSA. CDR3 bases: TGTGCCAGCAGCACACAGGGTTTAACTGAAGCTTTCTTT. Protein: CASSTQGLTEAFF.

This rearrangement joins TRBV5-1 to TRBJ2-1; 9 nucleotides align to TRBD2. V gave up 4 bases and J gave up 0 bases; unmatched junction bases: 8. The CDR3 covers 17 residues. Per the germline V gene, CDR1 is SGHRS and CDR2 is YFSETQ. The CDR3 nucleotides are TGCGCCAGCAGCACCTTTAGCGGGAGTCTCTCCTACAATGAGCAGTTCTTC. Translating gives CASSTFSGSLSYNEQFF.

The chain couples TRBV3-1 to TRBJ2-1, with TRBD1 matching over 7 bases. V lost 4 bases to trimming and J lost 0 bases; unmatched junction nucleotides: 6. The germline V gene has CDR1 LGHDT and CDR2 YNNKEL (reference sequence). The CDR3 consists of 16 residues. The CDR3 loop is CASSRDRDPSYNEQFF. The DNA of the CDR3 is TGTGCCAGCAGCCGAGACAGGGATCCCTCCTACAATGAGCAGTTCTTC.